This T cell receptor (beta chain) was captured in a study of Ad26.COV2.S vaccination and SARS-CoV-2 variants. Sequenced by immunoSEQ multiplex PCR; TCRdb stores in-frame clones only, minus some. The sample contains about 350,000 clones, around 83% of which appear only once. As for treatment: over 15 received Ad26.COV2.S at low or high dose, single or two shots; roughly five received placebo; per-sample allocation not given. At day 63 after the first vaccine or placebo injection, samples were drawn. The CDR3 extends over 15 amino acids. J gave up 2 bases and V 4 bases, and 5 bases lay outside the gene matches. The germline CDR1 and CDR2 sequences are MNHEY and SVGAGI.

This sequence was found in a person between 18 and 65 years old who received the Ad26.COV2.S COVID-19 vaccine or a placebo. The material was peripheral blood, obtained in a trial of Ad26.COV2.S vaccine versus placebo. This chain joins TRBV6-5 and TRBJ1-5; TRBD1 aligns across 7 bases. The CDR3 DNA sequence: TGTGCCAGCAGTTCCTTAACAGGGGGCAATCAGCCCCAGCATTTT. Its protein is CASSSLTGGNQPQHF.